The T cell receptor (beta chain) described here comes from a study of cytomegalovirus exposure and HLA in healthy donors. In regard to this clone: The antigen is not known.

PCR primers comprised 60 Vbeta and 13 Jbeta primers. In the original processing: It was a later analysis that counted 83 million or so unique TCR beta chains, of which approximately 11 million were shared. Produced via immunoSEQ multiplex PCR; TCRdb's table is partial and in-frame only. V, J and clone size are those of that table, while D and trimming were read from the DNA. The data show about 54,000 clones, less than 85% seen once. Study outcomes and limitations: By a later analysis, the bulk of CMV-associated TCR beta chains appeared HLA-restricted. Fewer than 20,000 TCR beta sequences were associated with HLA alleles at 0.05 false discovery rate in a later analysis. An analysis was carried out later, and it reportedly showed fewer N-insertions in an Asian-associated ancestry cluster than the approximately 710-donor mean.

The source is a woman between 18 and 30 years old in good health and CMV-seronegative. Sequenced: PBMCs.

The CDR3 nucleotides read TGTGCCAGCAGTTTATCGCACTCTCGGGGTGAGACCCAGTACTTC. Protein sequence: CASSLSHSRGETQYF. The V call is TRBV27, the J call TRBJ2-5; TRBD2 might be the D (5 bases). Germline CDR1 reads MNHEY; CDR2 reads SMNVEV (reference sequence). Trimming left V 0 bases short and J 5 bases short, with 13 bases between. The CDR3 runs 15 residues.